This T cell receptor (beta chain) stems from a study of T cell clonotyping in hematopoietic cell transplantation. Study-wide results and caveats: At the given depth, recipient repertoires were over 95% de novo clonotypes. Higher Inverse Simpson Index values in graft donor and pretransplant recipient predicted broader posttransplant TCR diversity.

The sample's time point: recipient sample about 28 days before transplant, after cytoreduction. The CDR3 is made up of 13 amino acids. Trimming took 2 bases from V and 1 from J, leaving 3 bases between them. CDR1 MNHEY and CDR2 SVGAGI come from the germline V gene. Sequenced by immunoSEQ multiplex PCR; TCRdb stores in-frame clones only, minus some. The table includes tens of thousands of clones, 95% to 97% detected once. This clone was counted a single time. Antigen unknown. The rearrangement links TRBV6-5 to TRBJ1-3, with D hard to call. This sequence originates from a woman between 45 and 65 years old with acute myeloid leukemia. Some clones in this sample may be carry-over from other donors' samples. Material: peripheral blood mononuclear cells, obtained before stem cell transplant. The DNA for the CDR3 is TGTGCCAGCAGTTACACTTCTGGAAACACCATATATTTT. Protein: CASSYTSGNTIYF.